Following are 20 T cell receptor beta chains from one sample sequenced in a study of T-cell memory formation after mild COVID-19. One entry per CDR3 protein, called by TCRdb with MiXCR from the 5' RACE reads. This sample yields 190,000 or so distinct CDR3 sequences, of which roughly a fifth are seen a single time; roughly 23% belongs to the top ten. The sample comprised PBMCs or a T cell subset sorted from them (not recorded which). These receptor sequences come from an adult woman who had mild COVID-19 (a few samples of this study predate the infection). Cell type and time point are not known.

This clonotype was counted only a few times. The chain uses TRBV4-1 and TRBJ2-3; D gene ambiguous. Germline V gene lookup returns CDR1 MGHRA and CDR2 YSYEKL. This CDR3 is 16 amino acids long. The ends were cut back, 2 bases at V and 1 base at J, with 13 bases in the middle. DNA of the CDR3: TGCGCCAGCAGCCAAAGATTAGCAGGAGGCACAGATACGCAGTATTTT. Its protein product is CASSQRLAGGTDTQYF.

This clonotype came up a few times. The chain joins TRBV6-6 to TRBJ2-1, with TRBD2 matching 10 bases. The trim removed 5 bases at V and 9 bases at J, leaving 10 bases unmatched. The CDR3 totals 15 residues. The germline V gene has CDR1 MNHNY and CDR2 SVGAGI (reference sequence). The CDR3 bases are TGTGCCAGCAGTACACCGGGACTAGCGTCCCTTGAGCAGTTCTTC. This gives the protein CASSTPGLASLEQFF.

This clonotype was detected only a few times. The gene calls are TRBV15 and TRBJ1-2; D unresolved. V lost 0 bases to trimming and J lost 8 bases, with 16 bases between them. Per the germline V gene, CDR1 is LNHNV and CDR2 is YYDKDF (reference sequence). The CDR3 totals 15 residues. This CDR3 is CATSRDRSEGGGYTF. CDR3 in DNA: TGTGCCACCAGCAGAGATAGGTCAGAGGGTGGGGGCTACACCTTC.

The V and J genes are TRBV9 and TRBJ2-7, with 12 bases aligning to TRBD1. J was trimmed by 5 bases and V by 3 bases; bases with no gene match: 9. Germline values: CDR1 SGDLS, CDR2 YYNGEE. This CDR3 is built from 16 residues. The chain's CDR3 is CASSAHGTGGEDEQYF. The CDR3 DNA reads as TGTGCCAGCAGCGCCCACGGGACAGGGGGCGAGGACGAGCAGTACTTC.

This clonotype was picked up many times. A read error may account for a junction end that differs from germline. The J gene is TRBJ1-1, the V gene TRBV5-1; 8 bases agree with TRBD1. CDR1 and CDR2 from the germline V gene are SGHRS and YFSETQ. CDR3 length: 14 amino acids. The CDR3 region has the DNA TGTGCCAGCAGCCCCGGGACAGGGAACACTGAAGCTTTCTTT. Protein: CASSPGTGNTEAFF. The full variable domain, completed using reference TRBV5-1 and TRBJ1-1, is KAGVTQTPRYLIKTRGQQVTLSCSPISGHRSVSWYQQTPGQGLQFLFEYFSETQRNKGNFPGRFSGRQFSNSRSEMNVSTLELGDSALYLCASSPGTGNTEAFFGQGTRLTVV.

This clonotype was seen ten or more times. The chain links TRBV7-6 to TRBJ2-1; tentative D call: TRBD2 (7 bases). The germline V gene has CDR1 SGHVS and CDR2 FNYEAQ. CDR3 length: 16 amino acids. The V and J ends lost 5 bases and 7 bases respectively, with 21 bases between them. In DNA form, the CDR3 reads TGTGCCAGCAGCCGCGGGGGCCCTACCGTGGCAAATGAGCAGTTCTTC. Translation gives CASSRGGPTVANEQFF. Combining the CDR3 with reference TRBV7-6 and TRBJ2-1 gives the whole variable domain GAGVSQSPRYKVTKRGQDVALRCDPISGHVSLYWYRQALGQGPEFLTYFNYEAQQDKSGLPNDRFSAERPEGSISTLTIQRTEQRDSAMYRCASSRGGPTVANEQFFGPGTRLTVL.

The chain combines TRBV7-9 with TRBJ2-2; D might be TRBD2 (5 bases). Between the trimmed V and J ends, which lost 5 bases and 0 bases, there was a span of 16 bases. CDR3 size: 17 residues. Looked up from germline, CDR1 is SEHNR and CDR2 is FQNEAQ (reference sequence). The CDR3, as DNA: TGTGCCAGCAGCCTAGGGAGCGTTCCTTCGAACACCGGGGAGCTGTTTTTT. Amino acids: CASSLGSVPSNTGELFF.

The gene calls are TRBV7-9 and TRBJ1-2; TRBD1 agrees at 12 bases. Per the germline V gene, CDR1 is SEHNR and CDR2 is FQNEAQ (reference sequence). This CDR3 spans 15 amino acids. V shed 1 base, J shed 6 bases, and the junction held 3 bases outside the gene matches. The DNA of the CDR3 is TGTGCCAGCAGCTTAGGGGGACAGGGGGCTAATGGCTACACCTTC. As protein: CASSLGGQGANGYTF.

The V gene is TRBV9, the J gene TRBJ1-1; D is unresolved. This CDR3 has 15 residues. From germline, CDR1 is SGDLS and CDR2 YYNGEE. Trimming took 0 bases from V and 7 from J, leaving 16 bases between them. CDR3 amino acids: CASSVDSPGAGEAFF. As DNA, the CDR3 is TGTGCCAGCAGCGTAGATTCCCCAGGCGCCGGTGAAGCTTTCTTT.

V usage is TRBV12-3 or TRBV12-4 and J usage is TRBJ1-6; no reliable D call. With 1 base removed from V and 8 bases from J, the gap between germline ends came to 9 bases. CDR3 size: 14 residues. CDR3 region: CASSLGGVHSPLHF. The CDR3, as DNA: TGTGCCAGCAGTTTAGGGGGAGTTCATTCACCCCTCCACTTT.

This clonotype was seen a few times. V gene TRBV7-9 combines with J gene TRBJ2-7, with TRBD2 matching over 10 bases. The V gene's germline CDR1 is SEHNR and CDR2 FQNEAQ (reference sequence). The CDR3 is 14 residues long. V lost 6 bases to trimming and J lost 4 bases; unmatched junction nucleotides: 6. CDR3 DNA: TGTGCCAGCAGGTCCGGGACTAGCGATTACGAGCAGTACTTC. Translated, it gives CASRSGTSDYEQYF.

This chain uses TRBV7-3 with TRBJ2-1, with 9 positions matching TRBD1. Germline V gene data show CDR1 as SGHTA and CDR2 as FQGTGA. The V gene end was trimmed by 5 bases and the J gene end by 4 bases; junction bases not matched to a gene: 15. The CDR3 totals 18 residues. In nucleotides, the CDR3 is TGTGCCAGCAGCCCCCACGACCCACGGACAGGGGTATACAATGAGCAGTTCTTC. Its translation: CASSPHDPRTGVYNEQFF.

This clonotype was seen more than once but under ten times. V and J are TRBV5-1 and TRBJ2-3; D remains ambiguous. The CDR3 length is 16 residues. Looked up from germline, CDR1 is SGHRS and CDR2 is YFSETQ. Trimming removed 0 bases at V and 2 bases at J, with 13 bases between. CDR3 protein: CASSLGPVGNTDTQYF. The CDR3 DNA is TGCGCCAGCAGCTTGGGGCCAGTAGGAAACACAGATACGCAGTATTTT.

The V gene is TRBV5-6, the J gene TRBJ1-5; possibly TRBD1 for D (5 bases). The CDR3 totals 15 residues. V was pared by 1 base and J by 1 base, with 9 bases between. CDR1 is SGHDT and CDR2 is YYEEEE in the germline V gene. CDR3 coding DNA: TGTGCCAGCAGCTTGTCAGGGATAAGCAATCAGCCCCAGCATTTT. It yields the protein CASSLSGISNQPQHF.

This clonotype was detected ten times or more. V gene TRBV7-3 combines with J gene TRBJ2-5; 7 positions match TRBD2. V shed 5 bases and J 1 base; nucleotides not matched to a gene: 10. The CDR3 totals 16 residues. The germline CDR1 and CDR2 sequences are SGHTA and FQGTGA. As DNA, the CDR3 is TGTGCCAGCAGCCCAGGTTGGGGAGGGGCCCAAGAGACCCAGTACTTC. It codes for CASSPGWGGAQETQYF.

This sequence joins TRBV4-1 and TRBJ2-3; 7 positions agree with TRBD1. CDR3 length equals 15 residues. Losses at the gene ends were 4 bases for V and 2 bases for J; bases not matched to a gene: 6. Per germline, CDR1 MGHRA and CDR2 YSYEKL. The CDR3 DNA reads TGCGCCAGCAGCCTCGGGACAGACCACACAGATACGCAGTATTTT. This sequence encodes CASSLGTDHTDTQYF.

The genes are TRBV12-3 or TRBV12-4 and TRBJ2-3; 13 nucleotides align to TRBD2. V lost 6 bases to trimming and J lost 6 bases; unmatched junction nucleotides: 6. CDR3 size: 15 residues. In DNA form, the CDR3 reads TGTGCCAGCAGCCTACTAGCGGGGGGGCTGGATACGCAGTATTTT. Its protein is CASSLLAGGLDTQYF.

This chain links TRBV6-2 or TRBV6-3 with TRBJ2-7; weak D call: TRBD1 (7 bases). Germline V gives CDR1 MNHEY, CDR2 SVGEGT. The CDR3 is 14 amino acids. V lost 2 bases to trimming and J lost 3 bases, with 11 bases between them. CDR3 sequence: CASSYAQGGYEQYF. CDR3 DNA: TGTGCCAGCAGTTACGCCCAGGGGGGCTACGAGCAGTACTTC.

This clonotype was observed a handful of times. V and J are TRBV29-1 and TRBJ2-4; D may be TRBD1 (5 bases). This CDR3 spans 12 amino acids. Trimming removed 4 bases at V and 6 bases at J, with 10 bases between. The V gene's germline CDR1 is SQVTM and CDR2 ANQGSEA. As DNA, the CDR3 is TGCAGCGTTGCGTCCCAGGGAAACATTCAGTACTTC. Encoded protein: CSVASQGNIQYF.

This clonotype was observed a handful of times. This chain uses TRBV27 with TRBJ2-7; D could derive from TRBD1 or TRBD2 (6 bases each). CDR1 and CDR2 (germline): MNHEY, SMNVEV (reference sequence). V was trimmed by 1 base and J by 7 bases, leaving 11 bases between them. The CDR3 loop spans 13 amino acids. CDR3 sequence: CASSLFRGGEQYF. CDR3 DNA: TGTGCCAGCAGTTTATTCAGGGGAGGAGAGCAGTACTTC.